The clone carrying this T cell receptor beta chain has a handful of counts. What it recognizes is unknown. This record belongs to a study of blood T cells in healthy people across ages. Study in general: About one barcoded beta molecule per two T cells was captured by template switching. Overall study findings and caveats: Naive T cell percentage showed a strong correlation with the diversity of TCR beta. Diversity was higher, and naive CD4+ cells more numerous, in long-lived donors than in aged donors.

The CDR3 has 14 amino acids. V lost 5 bases and J lost 3, with 12 bases in between. Germline V CDR1 and CDR2: SGHTA, FQGTGA. Primed by a sample-barcoded 5' primer and a J-beta primer mix, a second PCR proceeded for roughly 6 to 12 cycles. In TCRdb, the 5' RACE reads were re-called with MiXCR into one record per CDR3 protein. This repertoire shows 800,000 to 900,000 distinct CDR3 sequences, 60% to 80% found once; its top ten account for about 27%. The receptor's source is a man aged 25 to 40 in good health. This chain joins TRBV7-3 and TRBJ2-3; D is possibly TRBD2 (6 bases). Source material: blood. This CDR3 is CASSNTGLTDTQYF. The DNA for the CDR3 is TGTGCCAGCAGCAATACGGGACTGACAGATACGCAGTATTTT.